The source of this T cell receptor (beta chain) is a study of Graves' ophthalmopathy and Graves' hyperthyroidism. Study-level points and caveats: Most expanded clonotypes from thyroid (those above 0.001 frequency) were also found in blood.

Amplification of the TCR beta CDR3 regions used RNA transcripts (as template). HTBI-primed first-round RT-PCR preceded second-round multiplex PCR. In TCRdb, the multiplex PCR reads were re-called with MiXCR into one record per CDR3 protein. The top ten hold roughly 1.4% of the sample, which has about 400,000 distinct CDR3 sequences, around 17% seen once. Additional autoimmune diseases, uncontrolled infections, pregnancy or lactation disqualified patients. This clonotype has ten or more counts. Its target is unknown. There are 14 residues in the CDR3. The germline V gene encodes CDR1 SGDLS and CDR2 YYNGEE. V was pared by 7 bases and J by 6 bases, with 20 bases between.

Sequenced material: peripheral blood. The rearrangement uses TRBV9 and TRBJ2-7; a weak D match, TRBD2 (7 bases). The sequence derives from a woman under 30 with Graves' ophthalmopathy. The CDR3 loop reads CASSGGELLSEQYF. Here the CDR3 DNA reads TGTGCCAGCTCGGGGGGCGAACTCCTCAGCGAGCAGTACTTC.